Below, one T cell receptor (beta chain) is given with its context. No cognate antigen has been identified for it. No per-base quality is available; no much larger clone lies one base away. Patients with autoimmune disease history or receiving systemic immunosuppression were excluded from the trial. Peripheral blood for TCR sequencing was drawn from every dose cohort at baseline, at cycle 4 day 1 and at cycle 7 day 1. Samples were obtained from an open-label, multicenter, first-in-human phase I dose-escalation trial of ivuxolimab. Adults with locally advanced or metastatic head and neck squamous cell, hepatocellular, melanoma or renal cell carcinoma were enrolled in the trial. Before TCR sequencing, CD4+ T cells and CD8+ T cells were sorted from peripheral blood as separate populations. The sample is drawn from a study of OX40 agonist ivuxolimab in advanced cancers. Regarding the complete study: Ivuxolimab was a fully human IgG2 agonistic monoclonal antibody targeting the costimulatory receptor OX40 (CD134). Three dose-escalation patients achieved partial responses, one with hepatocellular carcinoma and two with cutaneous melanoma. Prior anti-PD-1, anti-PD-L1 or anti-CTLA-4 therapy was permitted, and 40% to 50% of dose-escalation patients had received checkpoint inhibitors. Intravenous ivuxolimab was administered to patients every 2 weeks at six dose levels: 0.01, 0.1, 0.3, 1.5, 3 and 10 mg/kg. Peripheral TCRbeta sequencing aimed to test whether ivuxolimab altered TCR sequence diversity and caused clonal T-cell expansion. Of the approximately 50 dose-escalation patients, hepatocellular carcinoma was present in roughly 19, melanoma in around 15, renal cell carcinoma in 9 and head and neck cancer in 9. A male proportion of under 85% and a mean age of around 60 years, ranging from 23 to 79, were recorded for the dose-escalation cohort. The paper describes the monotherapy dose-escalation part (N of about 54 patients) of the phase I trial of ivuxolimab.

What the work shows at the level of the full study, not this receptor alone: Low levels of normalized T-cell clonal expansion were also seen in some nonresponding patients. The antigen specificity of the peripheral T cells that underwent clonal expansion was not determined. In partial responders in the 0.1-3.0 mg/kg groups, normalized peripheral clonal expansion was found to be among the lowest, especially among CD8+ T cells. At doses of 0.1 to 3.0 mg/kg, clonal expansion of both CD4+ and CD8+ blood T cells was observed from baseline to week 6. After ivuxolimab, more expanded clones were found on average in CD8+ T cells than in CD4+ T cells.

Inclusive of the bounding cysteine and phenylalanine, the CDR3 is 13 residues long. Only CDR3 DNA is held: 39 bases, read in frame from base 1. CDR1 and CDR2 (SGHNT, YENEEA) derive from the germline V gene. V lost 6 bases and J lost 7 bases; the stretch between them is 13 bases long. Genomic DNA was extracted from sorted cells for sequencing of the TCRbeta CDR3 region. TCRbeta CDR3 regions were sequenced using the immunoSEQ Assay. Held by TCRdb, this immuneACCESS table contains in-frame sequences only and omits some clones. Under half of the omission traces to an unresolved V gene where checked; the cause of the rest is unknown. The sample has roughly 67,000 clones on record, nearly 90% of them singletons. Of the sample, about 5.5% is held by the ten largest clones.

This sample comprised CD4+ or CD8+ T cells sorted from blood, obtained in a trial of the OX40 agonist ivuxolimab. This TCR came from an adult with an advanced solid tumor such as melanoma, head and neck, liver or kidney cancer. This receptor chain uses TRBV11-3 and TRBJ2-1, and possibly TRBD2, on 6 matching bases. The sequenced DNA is TGTGCCAGCAGTCCAAGCGGGCCGAATGAGCAGTTCTTC. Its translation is CASSPSGPNEQFF.